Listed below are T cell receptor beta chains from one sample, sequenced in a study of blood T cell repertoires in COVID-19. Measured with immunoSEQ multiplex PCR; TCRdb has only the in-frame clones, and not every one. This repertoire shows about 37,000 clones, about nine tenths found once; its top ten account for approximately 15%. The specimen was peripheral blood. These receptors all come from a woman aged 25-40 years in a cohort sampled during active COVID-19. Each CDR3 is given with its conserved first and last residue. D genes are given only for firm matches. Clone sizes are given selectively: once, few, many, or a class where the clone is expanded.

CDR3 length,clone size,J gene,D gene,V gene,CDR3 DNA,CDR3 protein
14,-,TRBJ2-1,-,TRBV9,TGTGCCAGCAGCGTAGGGGGAGCCTACAATGAGCAGTTCTTC,CASSVGGAYNEQFF
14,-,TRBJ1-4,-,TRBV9,TGTGCCAGCACCGGGAGCGGGGTTAGTGAAAAACTGTTTTTT,CASTGSGVSEKLFF
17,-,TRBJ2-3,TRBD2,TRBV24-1,TGTGCCACCAGTGCCCTACCTAGCGGGAGGTTAACAGATACGCAGTATTTT,CATSALPSGRLTDTQYF
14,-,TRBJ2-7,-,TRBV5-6,TGTGCCAGCAGCCCCGGGACTTTCTCCTACGAGCAGTACTTC,CASSPGTFSYEQYF
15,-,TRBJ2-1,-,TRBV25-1,TGTGCCAGCAGTGAAGTAGGGTGGAGGGACAATGAGCAGTTCTTC,CASSEVGWRDNEQFF
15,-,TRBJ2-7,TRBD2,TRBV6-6,TGTGCCAGCAGTTACTCGACTAGCGGGACCTACGAGCAGTACTTC,CASSYSTSGTYEQYF
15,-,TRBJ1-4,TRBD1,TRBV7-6,TGTGCCAGCAGCCCTAGAGGACAGGGTGGGGGGAAACTGTTTTTT,CASSPRGQGGGKLFF
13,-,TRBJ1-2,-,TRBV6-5,TGTGCCACCCCATTTCAGAAAATCTATGGCTACACCTTC,CATPFQKIYGYTF
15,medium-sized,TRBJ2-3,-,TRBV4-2,TGTGCCAGCAGCCAAGATAAGCGGATCACAGATACGCAGTATTTT,CASSQDKRITDTQYF
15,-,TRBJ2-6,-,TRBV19,TGTGCCAGTAGTATAACAGGGACTGGGGCCAACGTCCTGACTTTC,CASSITGTGANVLTF
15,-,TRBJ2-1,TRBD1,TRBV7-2,TGTGCCAGCAGCTTAGGGGACAGCCCCCACAATGAGCAGTTCTTC,CASSLGDSPHNEQFF
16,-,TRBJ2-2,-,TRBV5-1,TGCGCCAGCAGCCCAAGGCAGGGCATGAACACCGGGGAGCTGTTTTTT,CASSPRQGMNTGELFF
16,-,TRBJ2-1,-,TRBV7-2,TGTGCCAGCAGCACCATTCGGGGGATCGGGTACAATGAGCAGTTCTTC,CASSTIRGIGYNEQFF
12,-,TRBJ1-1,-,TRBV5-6,TGTGCCAGCAGCTTGAGGGGGACTGAAGCTTTCTTT,CASSLRGTEAFF
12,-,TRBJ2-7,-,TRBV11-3,TGTGCCAGCAGCGTCAGGGCCTACGAGCAGTACTTC,CASSVRAYEQYF
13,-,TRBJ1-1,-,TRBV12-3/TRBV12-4,TGTGCCAGCACCCCCCGCGAGAACACTGAAGCTTTCTTT,CASTPRENTEAFF
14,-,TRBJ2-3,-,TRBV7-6,TGTGCCAGCAGCTTAAGCACGAGCACAGATACGCAGTATTTT,CASSLSTSTDTQYF
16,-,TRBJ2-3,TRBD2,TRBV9,TGTGCCAGCAGTACCGGGACTAGCGGGGGGGGAGATACGCAGTATTTT,CASSTGTSGGGDTQYF
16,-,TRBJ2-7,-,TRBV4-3,TGCGCCAGCAGCCCGAAAGAAGGAGCGAAAGCCTACGAGCAGTACTTC,CASSPKEGAKAYEQYF
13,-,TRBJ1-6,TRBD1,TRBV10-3,TGTGCCACCGGGAAGGGGGACAGCTCACCCCTCCACTTT,CATGKGDSSPLHF
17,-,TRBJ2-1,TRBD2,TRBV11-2,TGTGCCAGCAGCTTAGACCCAGCGGGAGGGGCGTCTGGTGAGCAGTTCTTC,CASSLDPAGGASGEQFF
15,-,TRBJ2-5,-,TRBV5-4,TGTGCCAGCAGCTTGTTGGGGGCGATTCCCAAGACCCAGTACTTC,CASSLLGAIPKTQYF
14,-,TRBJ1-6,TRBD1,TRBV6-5,TGTGCCAGCAGCCCCGGGACAGGGGGTTCACCCCTCCACTTT,CASSPGTGGSPLHF
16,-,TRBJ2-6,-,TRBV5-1,TGCGCCAGCGCGCCCCCGCAACTCTCTGGGGCCAACGTCCTGACTTTC,CASAPPQLSGANVLTF
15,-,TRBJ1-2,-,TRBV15,TGTGCCACCAGCAGGATAGACAGGAACTCCTATGGCTACACCTTC,CATSRIDRNSYGYTF
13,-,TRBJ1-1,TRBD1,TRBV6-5,TGTGCCAGCAGGACAGGGTGGGACACTGAAGCTTTCTTT,CASRTGWDTEAFF
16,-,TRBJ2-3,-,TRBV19,TGTGCCAGTAGAAAACAAGGGGCGGGACCCGCGTATACGCAGTATTTT,CASRKQGAGPAYTQYF
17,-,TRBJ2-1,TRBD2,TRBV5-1,TGCGCCAGCAGCTTGGTGGCTAGCGGGAGGGCCCTAAATGAGCAGTTCTTC,CASSLVASGRALNEQFF
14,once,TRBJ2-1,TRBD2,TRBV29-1,TGCAGCGCCAGCCCTGGCGGCGGGGGGAATGAGCAGTTCTTC,CSASPGGGGNEQFF
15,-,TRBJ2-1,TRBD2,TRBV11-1,TGTGCCAGCAGCCCTTCTAGCGGGAGGTGGAATGAGCAGTTCTTC,CASSPSSGRWNEQFF
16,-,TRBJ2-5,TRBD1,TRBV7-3,TGTGCCAGCAGCGTTGGCGACAGGGGGCGCGGAGAGACCCAGTACTTC,CASSVGDRGRGETQYF
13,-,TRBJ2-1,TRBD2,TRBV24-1,TGTGCCACTAGCGGGAGGGCATACAATGAGCAGTTCTTC,CATSGRAYNEQFF
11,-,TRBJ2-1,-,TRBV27,TGTGCCAGCAGATCGTACAATGAGCAGTTCTTC,CASRSYNEQFF
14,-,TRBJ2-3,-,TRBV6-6,TGTGCCAGCACCCGACAGGCCTTCACAGATACGCAGTATTTT,CASTRQAFTDTQYF
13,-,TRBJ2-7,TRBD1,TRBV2,TGTGCCAGCAGAAGGACAGGTCCGGGCGAGCAGTACTTC,CASRRTGPGEQYF
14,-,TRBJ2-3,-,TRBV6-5,TGTGCCAGCAATTCCGGAGGGCCCTCTGATACGCAGTATTTT,CASNSGGPSDTQYF
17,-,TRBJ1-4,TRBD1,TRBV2,TGTGCCAGCAGGCCCGGGACAGGGGGCCGGGGTAATGAAAAACTGTTTTTT,CASRPGTGGRGNEKLFF
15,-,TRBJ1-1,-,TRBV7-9,TGTGCCAGCAGCTTAGCGCGGGACTGGTACACTGAAGCTTTCTTT,CASSLARDWYTEAFF
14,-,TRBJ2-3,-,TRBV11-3,TGTGCCAGCAGCTCGGTACAGGCCACAGATACGCAGTATTTT,CASSSVQATDTQYF
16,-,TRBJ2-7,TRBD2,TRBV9,TGTGCCAGCAGCGCGGGACTAGCGGGAGTAGGCTACGAGCAGTACTTC,CASSAGLAGVGYEQYF
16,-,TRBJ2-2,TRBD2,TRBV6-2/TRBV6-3,TGTGCCACCAACCCCTTACCGGGACTAGGAGTCGGGGAGCTGTTTTTT,CATNPLPGLGVGELFF
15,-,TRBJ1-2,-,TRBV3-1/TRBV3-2,TGTGCCAGCAGCCAACGCGGGGCGATCAACTATGGCTACACCTTC,CASSQRGAINYGYTF
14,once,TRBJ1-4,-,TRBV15,TGTGCCACCAGCAGATTCGCAACTAATGAAAAACTGTTTTTT,CATSRFATNEKLFF
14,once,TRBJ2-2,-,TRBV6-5,TGTGCCAGCAGCCGGGATCCAGATACCGGGGAGCTGTTTTTT,CASSRDPDTGELFF
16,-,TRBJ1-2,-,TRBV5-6,TGTGCCAGCAGCTCTGGGCCCGGGGTACTGCCCTATGGCTACACCTTC,CASSSGPGVLPYGYTF
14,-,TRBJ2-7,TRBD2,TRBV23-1,TGCGCCAGTCCCACGCCAAGGGAGGGGAACGAGCAGTACTTC,CASPTPREGNEQYF
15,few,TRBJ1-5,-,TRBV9,TGTGCCAGCAGCGTAGGCGGCAATAGCAATCAGCCCCAGCATTTT,CASSVGGNSNQPQHF
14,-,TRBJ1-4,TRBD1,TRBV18,TGTGCCAGCTCACCGGGACAGGGGAATGAAAAACTGTTTTTT,CASSPGQGNEKLFF
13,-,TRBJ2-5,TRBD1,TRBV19,TGTGCCAGTAGTCGGGACAGGGGTGAGACCCAGTACTTC,CASSRDRGETQYF
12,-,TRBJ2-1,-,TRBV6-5,TGTGCCAGGAGCTCCTTGGGGCCTGAGCAGTTCTTC,CARSSLGPEQFF
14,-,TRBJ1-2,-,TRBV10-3,TGTGCCATCAGTGAGTCCGGGGGGCAGGATGGCTACACCTTC,CAISESGGQDGYTF
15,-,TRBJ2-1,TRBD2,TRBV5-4,TGTGCCAGCAGCCCCGGGACTAGCGGGAGCGATGAGCAGTTCTTC,CASSPGTSGSDEQFF
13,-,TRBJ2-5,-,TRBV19,TGTGCCAGTAGCGCGACAGTACAAGAGACCCAGTACTTC,CASSATVQETQYF
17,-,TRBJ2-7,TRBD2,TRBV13,TGTGCCAGCAGCCCCGGGACTAGCGGCCCTAGCTCCTACGAGCAGTACTTC,CASSPGTSGPSSYEQYF
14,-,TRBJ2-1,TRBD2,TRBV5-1,TGCGCCAGCAGGGTGACTAGCGGTTACAATGAGCAGTTCTTC,CASRVTSGYNEQFF